The 32 T cell receptor beta chains reported below all come from one sample, sequenced in a study of control samples from healthy donors and cancer patients. Repertoires were generated with immunoSEQ multiplex PCR, while TCRdb's copy carries only in-frame clones and drops some. The repertoire holds roughly 79,000 clones, with approximately 84% as singletons. The sample comprised blood. These receptor sequences come from a man aged 50-59 years in good health.

CDR3 sequence: CASSPPSGTGGRDTEAFF. CDR3 coding DNA: TGTGCCAGCAGCCCGCCCTCCGGGACAGGGGGCAGAGACACTGAAGCTTTCTTT. The J gene is TRBJ1-1, the V gene TRBV28; 12 bases are shared with TRBD1. Germline-derived CDR1 and CDR2 are MDHEN and SYDVKM. Losses at the gene ends were 6 bases for V and 3 bases for J; bases not matched to a gene: 14. The CDR3 is 18 amino acids.

The CDR3: CASSQGRRGGETQYF. The CDR3 DNA reads TGCGCCAGCAGCCAGGGGAGACGCGGGGGGGAGACCCAGTACTTC. This chain joins TRBV4-3 and TRBJ2-5; 8 bases fit TRBD2. Germline CDR1 LGHNA, CDR2 YSLEER. The CDR3 runs 15 residues. The trim removed 3 bases at V and 5 bases at J, leaving 8 bases unmatched.

The CDR3 loop reads CASSARQGNVFGYTF. The CDR3 nucleotides read TGTGCCAGCAGCGCAAGACAGGGGAACGTTTTTGGCTACACCTTC. The chain carries TRBV7-2 and TRBJ1-2, with 8 bases lining up with TRBD1. The CDR3 runs 15 residues. Germline V gene sequence: CDR1 SGHTA, CDR2 FQGNSA. Trimming took 5 bases from V and 7 from J; bases not matched to a gene: 12.

This sequence joins TRBV7-2 and TRBJ1-2; 7 nucleotides match TRBD1. J lost 5 bases, V lost 2 bases, and 14 bases had no gene match. The CDR3 is made up of 17 amino acids. From germline, CDR1 is SGHTA and CDR2 FQGNSA. CDR3 loop: CASSLIGQGGDLYGYTF. CDR3 sequence (DNA): TGTGCCAGCAGCTTAATTGGGCAGGGGGGGGATCTTTATGGCTACACCTTC.

V gene TRBV4-2 combines with J gene TRBJ1-1; no firm D call. Trimming shortened V by 0 bases and J by 8 bases, and 10 bases separated the two germline ends. This CDR3 contains 13 residues. Germline V CDR1 and CDR2: LGHNA, YNFKEQ. This chain's CDR3 is CASSQDLSREAFF. In DNA form, the CDR3 reads TGTGCCAGCAGCCAAGATTTGAGCAGGGAAGCTTTCTTT.

The chain links TRBV19 to TRBJ2-2, with 7 bases that match TRBD1. V dropped 0 bases and J dropped 7; count of bases not matched to a gene: 5. The CDR3 extends over 15 amino acids. Germline V gene sequence: CDR1 LNHDA, CDR2 SQIVND (reference sequence). CDR3 nucleotides: TGTGCCAGTAGTATAGATGACAGGGAAAGCGGGGAGCTGTTTTTT. This sequence encodes CASSIDDRESGELFF.

The rearrangement links TRBV11-2 to TRBJ2-7; maybe TRBD1 (6 bases). Germline CDR1 SGHAT, CDR2 FQNNGV. Trimming took off 5 bases at V and 4 bases at J, with 15 bases between the two ends. This CDR3 region has 14 residues. CDR3 bases: TGTGCCAGCAGCCCCCGGGGCAGGGGTTACGAGCAGTACTTC. Amino acid sequence: CASSPRGRGYEQYF.

The chain has TRBV19 and TRBJ1-1; 7 bases align to TRBD1. Germline CDR1 reads LNHDA; CDR2 reads SQIVND (reference sequence). The CDR3 has 15 amino acids. Trimming took 5 bases from V and 4 from J; bases not matched to a gene: 10. CDR3 amino acids: CASSPHRGGTTEAFF. The CDR3 coding sequence is TGTGCCAGTAGTCCTCACAGGGGCGGGACCACTGAAGCTTTCTTT.

This chain joins TRBV7-9 and TRBJ2-3; possibly TRBD1 or TRBD2 for D (6 bases each). V was clipped by 4 bases and J by 4 bases, with 18 bases between them. The CDR3 has 16 residues. Germline-derived CDR1 and CDR2 are SEHNR and FQNEAQ (reference sequence). The CDR3 DNA follows: TGTGCCAGCAGCTACAGGAGGGGGGTGGGCGCAGATACGCAGTATTTT. Translation gives CASSYRRGVGADTQYF.

V and J are TRBV11-3 and TRBJ2-1, with a weak D call TRBD1 (6 bases). CDR1 and CDR2 (germline): SGHNT, YENEEA. This CDR3 region has 14 residues. Trimming pared 1 base from V and 9 bases from J, leaving 13 bases between. CDR3 protein: CASSLVTGRGEQFF. In DNA, the CDR3 is TGTGCCAGCAGCTTAGTAACAGGCAGGGGTGAGCAGTTCTTC.

V gene TRBV2 combines with J gene TRBJ2-1; 11 nucleotides agree with TRBD2. The germline gives CDR1 SNHLY, CDR2 FYNNEI. The CDR3 is 16 amino acids. The ends lost 6 bases at V and 5 bases at J; junction bases unmatched: 9. CDR3: CASSYSGTSGDNEQFF. In nucleotides, the CDR3 is TGTGCCAGCAGCTACTCCGGGACTAGCGGTGACAATGAGCAGTTCTTC. Full variable domain (outside the CDR3, taken from reference TRBV2 and TRBJ2-1): EPEVTQTPSHQVTQMGQEVILRCVPISNHLYFYWYRQILGQKVEFLVSFYNNEISEKSEIFDDQFSVERPDGSNFTLKIRSTKLEDSAMYFCASSYSGTSGDNEQFFGPGTRLTVL.

This sequence joins TRBV4-3 and TRBJ2-7, with D possibly being TRBD1 or TRBD2 (5 bases each). Germline CDR1 LGHNA, CDR2 YSLEER. V shed 2 bases and J shed 2 bases, with 13 bases lying between them. The CDR3 is made up of 15 amino acids. The CDR3: CASSQIWGSAYEQYF. In DNA, the CDR3 is TGCGCCAGCAGCCAAATATGGGGGTCAGCCTACGAGCAGTACTTC.

This clone was counted ten times or more. V gene TRBV30 combines with J gene TRBJ2-1; the match to TRBD1 covers 10 bases. CDR1 is GTSNPN, CDR2 SVGIG, per germline (reference sequence). With 2 bases clipped from V and 0 bases from J, the junction kept 1 base outside the gene matches. This CDR3 is built from 15 residues. The CDR3 protein is CAWSRQGASYNEQFF. The CDR3 nucleotides read TGTGCCTGGAGTCGACAGGGGGCCTCCTACAATGAGCAGTTCTTC.

V usage is TRBV29-1 and J usage is TRBJ2-1; 8 bases are a match to TRBD1. Germline lookup yields CDR1 SQVTM and CDR2 ANQGSEA. There are 14 residues in the CDR3. V lost 0 bases and J lost 6; bases outside the gene matches: 4. The DNA for the CDR3 is TGCAGCGTTGAAGATCGGACAGGGTTCAATGAGCAGTTCTTC. Protein sequence: CSVEDRTGFNEQFF.

The genes are TRBV2 and TRBJ2-4; possible D gene TRBD1, 6 bases. V was shortened by 5 bases and J by 4 bases, with 9 bases between the two germline ends. Germline lookup yields CDR1 SNHLY and CDR2 FYNNEI. The length of the CDR3 is 13 residues. The CDR3 nucleotides read TGTGCCAGCAGTCGAGACAGGAAAAACATTCAGTACTTC. This encodes CASSRDRKNIQYF.

This clone has more than one count but fewer than ten. This chain uses TRBV13 with TRBJ1-6; 8 bases agree with TRBD1. The CDR3 is 16 residues long. Germline V lookup: CDR1 PRHDT, CDR2 FYEKMQ (reference sequence). The V and J ends lost 5 bases and 10 bases, in that order; junction bases with no gene match: 13. This chain's CDR3 is CASSRSQGAPSSPLHF. CDR3 nucleotide sequence: TGTGCCAGCAGCAGATCCCAGGGGGCGCCCAGCTCACCCCTCCACTTT.

The rearrangement uses TRBV7-9 and TRBJ1-2; a weak D match, TRBD1 (5 bases). Trimming took 0 bases from V and 6 from J, leaving 11 bases between them. This CDR3 is built from 14 residues. The V gene's germline CDR1 is SEHNR and CDR2 FQNEAQ (reference sequence). The CDR3 loop reads CASSLAVEGHGYTF. CDR3 nucleotide sequence: TGTGCCAGCAGCTTAGCGGTGGAGGGACATGGCTACACCTTC.

V gene TRBV7-3 combines with J gene TRBJ2-5; either TRBD1 or TRBD2 may fit D (5 bases each). The CDR3 consists of 15 residues. Germline-derived CDR1 and CDR2 are SGHTA and FQGTGA. Deletions cut 5 bases from V and 2 bases from J, with 15 bases between. The CDR3 region has the DNA TGTGCCAGCAGCCTAGCAGGGAAGGGGCAAGAGACCCAGTACTTC. This codes for CASSLAGKGQETQYF.

The CDR3 region is CASSVSLGSTYGYTF. For the CDR3, the DNA is TGCGCCAGCAGTGTGAGTCTCGGGTCGACGTATGGCTACACCTTC. The rearrangement links TRBV10-1 to TRBJ1-2; D unclear. Germline V lookup: CDR1 WNHNN, CDR2 SYGVQD (reference sequence). Between the trimmed V and J ends, which lost 4 bases and 5 bases, there was a span of 17 bases. The CDR3 has 15 residues.

The chain uses TRBV5-7 and TRBJ2-7; 15 nucleotides agree with TRBD2. TRBV5-7 is annotated as an ORF whose role is uncertain. The CDR3 has 18 residues. After removal of 3 bases from V and 3 bases from J, the junction contained 10 bases not matched to a gene. CDR3 DNA: TGTGCCAGCAGCTACATTGGACTAGCGGGAGGGGGGTACTACGAGCAGTACTTC. Amino acids: CASSYIGLAGGGYYEQYF.

The table lists this clone with a count of one. The chain employs TRBV5-1 and TRBJ2-7; 9 bases map to TRBD1. V shed 0 bases, J shed 2 bases, and the junction held 3 bases outside the gene matches. CDR1 and CDR2 from the germline V gene are SGHRS and YFSETQ. The CDR3 contains 15 residues. DNA of the CDR3: TGCGCCAGCAGCTTGGGGGGACAGGGTGCCTACGAGCAGTACTTC. Encoded protein: CASSLGGQGAYEQYF.

The rearrangement uses TRBV19 and TRBJ2-1; D not certain. CDR1 is LNHDA and CDR2 is SQIVND in the germline V gene (reference sequence). The CDR3 sequence is 11 residues long. Between the trimmed V and J ends, which lost 10 bases and 12 bases, there was a span of 16 bases. DNA for the CDR3: TGTGCCACCCCCGCGGCGCGGCCGCAGTTCTTC. Protein sequence: CATPAARPQFF.

V gene TRBV6-1 combines with J gene TRBJ2-5; possible D gene TRBD2, 7 bases. V lost 2 bases and J 5 bases, leaving 15 bases between the germline ends. This CDR3 comprises 15 residues. CDR1 is MNHNS, CDR2 SASEGT, per germline. This CDR3 is CASSELLGGLETQYF. In DNA form, the CDR3 reads TGTGCCAGCAGTGAACTCCTCGGGGGGCTGGAGACCCAGTACTTC.

The gene calls are TRBV6-4 and TRBJ2-1; 8 nucleotides align to TRBD1. CDR3 length: 13 residues. Germline CDR1 is MRHNA and CDR2 is SNTAGT. V shed 6 bases and J 3 bases; nucleotides not matched to a gene: 1. DNA of the CDR3: TGTGCCAGCAGAGGACAGGGCTACAATGAGCAGTTCTTC. Protein sequence: CASRGQGYNEQFF.

As for this clone: The same CDR3 arises from other DNA sequences in this sample as well. The V gene is TRBV18, the J gene TRBJ2-5, with 9 nucleotides matching TRBD1. Germline V gene sequence: CDR1 KGHSH, CDR2 LQKENI. With V trimmed by 3 bases and J by 4 bases, 0 bases remained unmatched. The CDR3 is made up of 13 amino acids. CDR3 sequence reads: CASSPGQGETQYF. CDR3 sequence (DNA): TGTGCCAGCTCACCGGGACAGGGAGAGACCCAGTACTTC.

The rearrangement uses TRBV27 and TRBJ2-3; a weak D match, TRBD1 (5 bases). Per germline, CDR1 MNHEY and CDR2 SMNVEV (reference sequence). The CDR3 has 12 amino acids. CDR3 nucleotides: TGTGTCCCGGACAAGAGCACAGATACGCAGTATTTT. Protein sequence: CVPDKSTDTQYF.

The gene calls are TRBV25-1 and TRBJ1-2; no reliable D call. The CDR3 length is 13 residues. The germline V gene encodes CDR1 MGHDK and CDR2 SYGVNS. V gave up 3 bases and J gave up 8 bases, with 13 bases separating them. CDR3 in DNA: TGTGCCAGCAGTGATGTCTCCAGGCGAGGCTACACCTTC. It specifies CASSDVSRRGYTF.

This chain connects TRBV27 to TRBJ2-3, with D perhaps TRBD1 or TRBD2 (5 bases each). Trimming took 2 bases from V and 14 from J, leaving 20 bases between them. Germline V gene data show CDR1 as MNHEY and CDR2 as SMNVEV (reference sequence). This CDR3 is 14 amino acids long. CDR3 DNA sequence: TGTGCCAGCAGTTTAGGGACCCCCACTTTGTCTATGTATTTT. This sequence encodes CASSLGTPTLSMYF.

This chain's CDR3 is CASTRGEGYTF. The CDR3 DNA sequence: TGTGCCAGCACGCGGGGAGAGGGCTACACCTTC. J is TRBJ1-2 and V is TRBV2, with D hard to call. Per the germline V gene, CDR1 is SNHLY and CDR2 is FYNNEI. This CDR3 is built from 11 residues. Between the trimmed V and J ends, which lost 7 bases and 8 bases, there was a span of 11 bases.

This clone was detected once. The genes are TRBV10-3 and TRBJ2-3; 8 bases are shared with TRBD2. Per germline, CDR1 ENHRY and CDR2 SYGVKD. This CDR3 is 15 amino acids long. With 10 bases clipped from V and 4 bases from J, the junction kept 13 bases outside the gene matches. The CDR3 sequence is CATTPREGLADTQYF. In DNA form, the CDR3 reads TGTGCCACCACCCCTCGGGAGGGCCTGGCAGATACGCAGTATTTT.

The chain carries TRBV19 and TRBJ1-6; D remains unclear. The V end lost 3 bases, the J end lost 7 bases, and 10 bases lay between the germline ends. Germline CDR1 reads LNHDA; CDR2 reads SQIVND (reference sequence). The CDR3 is 14 residues long. Written as DNA, the CDR3 is TGTGCCAGTAGTATCCGGGAGACAAATTCACCCCTCCACTTT. The encoded protein is CASSIRETNSPLHF.

The chain links TRBV6-5 to TRBJ1-4; TRBD1 might be the D (6 bases). V was pared by 2 bases and J by 2 bases, with 12 bases between. There are 16 residues in the CDR3. Germline CDR1 reads MNHEY; CDR2 reads SVGAGI. The CDR3 nucleotides read TGTGCCAGCAGTTACCACAGGGCTGGCACTAATGAAAAACTGTTTTTT. Amino acids: CASSYHRAGTNEKLFF.